The rows below give T cell receptor beta chains drawn from one sample of a study of cytomegalovirus exposure and HLA in healthy donors. Here immunoSEQ multiplex PCR was the method, and the copy in TCRdb shows in-frame clones only, minus some. Of over 150,000 clones in the sample, 80% were seen once. Sequencing was performed on PBMCs. These receptors all come from a male donor in good health and CMV-seronegative. Each CDR3 is given with its conserved first and last residue. The D gene is left open where the match is weak. Clone size is stated in some rows and not others, as once, few, many or a class when expanded.

clone size	V gene	D gene	J gene	CDR3 protein	CDR3 DNA
NA	TRBV5-1	NA	TRBJ2-7	CASSGYRTSGEQYF	TGCGCCAGCAGCGGGTACAGGACCTCGGGCGAGCAGTACTTC
NA	TRBV4-3	TRBD1	TRBJ1-4	CASSQGQGGEKLFF	TGCGCCAGCAGCCAGGGACAGGGGGGTGAAAAACTGTTTTTT
once	TRBV7-8	NA	TRBJ1-1	CASSSGHRLTETEAFF	TGTGCCAGCAGCTCCGGACACCGTCTTACCGAAACTGAAGCTTTCTTT
NA	TRBV19	TRBD2	TRBJ2-5	CASTALAGGRETQYF	TGTGCCAGTACCGCCCTAGCGGGGGGCCGAGAGACCCAGTACTTC
NA	TRBV28	NA	TRBJ1-1	CASSLRGLRGTEAFF	TGTGCCAGCAGTCTCCGCGGACTCCGAGGGACTGAAGCTTTCTTT
NA	TRBV25-1	NA	TRBJ2-2	CASSKREPEGTGELFF	TGTGCCAGCAGTAAAAGGGAGCCAGAGGGTACCGGGGAGCTGTTTTTT
few	TRBV7-8	TRBD1	TRBJ1-4	CASSLGDRAPPNEKLFF	TGTGCCAGCAGCTTAGGGGACAGGGCACCGCCTAATGAAAAACTGTTTTTT
NA	TRBV10-2	TRBD2	TRBJ2-5	CASRPGLAGGPGQETQYF	TGCGCCAGCAGGCCGGGACTAGCGGGGGGCCCTGGCCAAGAGACCCAGTACTTC
NA	TRBV29-1	NA	TRBJ1-1	CSARENTEAFF	TGCAGCGCCAGGGAGAACACTGAAGCTTTCTTT
NA	TRBV2	NA	TRBJ2-2	CASSQYRVGTGELFF	TGTGCCAGCAGTCAATACAGGGTGGGGACCGGGGAGCTGTTTTTT
NA	TRBV5-1	TRBD1	TRBJ2-3	CASSLRQGTDTQYF	TGCGCCAGCAGCCTGAGACAGGGTACAGATACGCAGTATTTT
NA	TRBV11-2	NA	TRBJ2-1	CASSLISGGPPRNNEQFF	TGTGCCAGCAGCTTAATTTCCGGGGGGCCCCCCCGCAACAATGAGCAGTTCTTC
once	TRBV5-5	NA	TRBJ1-2	CASSFSTDVTNYGYTF	TGTGCCAGCAGCTTTAGTACAGACGTAACTAACTATGGCTACACCTTC
NA	TRBV19	NA	TRBJ1-1	CASKKKSDRNTEAFF	TGTGCCAGTAAGAAAAAATCCGACAGGAACACTGAAGCTTTCTTT
NA	TRBV14	NA	TRBJ2-7	CASSQVTDKSYEQYF	TGTGCCAGCAGCCAAGTCACCGACAAATCCTACGAGCAGTACTTC
NA	TRBV19	NA	TRBJ1-1	CASSPQGQGEAFF	TGTGCCAGTAGCCCCCAGGGGCAGGGTGAAGCTTTCTTT
NA	TRBV4-1	NA	TRBJ2-1	CASSQLGLNEQFF	TGCGCCAGCAGCCAGCTCGGACTGAATGAGCAGTTCTTC
NA	TRBV27	TRBD1	TRBJ1-5	CASSQSHRGPNQPQHF	TGTGCCAGCAGTCAATCCCACAGGGGGCCCAATCAGCCCCAGCATTTT
once	TRBV6-1	NA	TRBJ2-7	CASSVGGPYEQYF	TGTGCCAGCAGTGTGGGGGGGCCCTACGAGCAGTACTTC
NA	TRBV20-1	NA	TRBJ2-3	CSASGRDTQYF	TGCAGTGCTAGTGGGAGGGATACGCAGTATTTT
NA	TRBV18	TRBD1	TRBJ1-5	CASSPGDRNQPQHF	TGTGCCAGCTCACCAGGGGACAGAAATCAGCCCCAGCATTTT
few	TRBV7-2	TRBD1	TRBJ1-2	CASSSRTGYVGGYTF	TGTGCCAGCAGCTCCAGGACAGGGTACGTTGGTGGCTACACCTTC
NA	TRBV6-5	TRBD2	TRBJ2-7	CASSYGRGTYEQYF	TGTGCCAGCAGTTACGGGCGGGGGACCTACGAGCAGTACTTC
NA	TRBV6-5	TRBD1	TRBJ1-2	CASRTGGVYGYTF	TGTGCCAGCAGAACAGGGGGCGTATATGGCTACACCTTC
NA	TRBV6-6	NA	TRBJ1-5	CASSYSSRASNQPQHF	TGTGCCAGCAGTTACTCGAGCAGGGCTAGCAATCAGCCCCAGCATTTT
NA	TRBV5-5	NA	TRBJ2-2	CASSHQSGTTNTGELFF	TGTGCCAGCAGCCACCAGTCAGGTACCACGAACACCGGGGAGCTGTTTTTT
NA	TRBV6-1	TRBD1	TRBJ1-2	CASSGPTGGDYGYTF	TGTGCCAGCAGTGGGCCGACAGGGGGCGATTATGGCTACACCTTC